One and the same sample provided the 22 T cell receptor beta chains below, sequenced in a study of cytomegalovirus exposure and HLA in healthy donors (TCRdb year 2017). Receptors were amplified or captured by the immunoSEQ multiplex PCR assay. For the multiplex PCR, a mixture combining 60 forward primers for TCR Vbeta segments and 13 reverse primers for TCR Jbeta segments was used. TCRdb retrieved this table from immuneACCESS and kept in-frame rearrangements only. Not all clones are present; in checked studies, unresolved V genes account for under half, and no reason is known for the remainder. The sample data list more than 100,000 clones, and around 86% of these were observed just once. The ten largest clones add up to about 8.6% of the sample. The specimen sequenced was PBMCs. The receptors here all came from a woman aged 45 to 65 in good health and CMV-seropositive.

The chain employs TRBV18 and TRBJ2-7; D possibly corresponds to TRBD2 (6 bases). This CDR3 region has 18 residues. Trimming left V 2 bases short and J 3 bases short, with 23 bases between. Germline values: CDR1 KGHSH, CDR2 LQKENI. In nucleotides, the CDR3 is TGTGCCAGCTCACCAACCGGACATCTCACGGAGGGTCTCTACGAGCAGTACTTC. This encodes CASSPTGHLTEGLYEQYF. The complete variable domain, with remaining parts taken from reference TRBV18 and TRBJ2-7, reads NAGVMQNPRHLVRRRGQEARLRCSPMKGHSHVYWYRQLPEEGLKFMVYLQKENIIDESGMPKERFSAEFPKEGPSILRIQQVVRGDSAAYFCASSPTGHLTEGLYEQYFGPGTRLTVT.

The CDR3 region is CASSPGTSGNNEQFF. The CDR3 region has the DNA TGTGCCAGCAGTCCCGGGACTAGCGGGAACAATGAGCAGTTCTTC. This rearrangement joins TRBV27 to TRBJ2-1, with 13 nucleotides matching TRBD2. The CDR3 runs 15 residues. Unmatched junction bases numbered 3, after V lost 5 bases and J lost 5 bases. CDR1 and CDR2 from the germline V gene are MNHEY and SMNVEV (reference sequence).

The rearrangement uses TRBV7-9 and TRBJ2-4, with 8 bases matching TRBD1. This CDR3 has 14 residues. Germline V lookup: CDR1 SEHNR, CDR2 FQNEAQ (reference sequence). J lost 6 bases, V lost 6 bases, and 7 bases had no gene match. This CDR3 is CASSSIQGGNIQYF. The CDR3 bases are TGTGCCAGCAGTTCTATACAGGGGGGAAACATTCAGTACTTC.

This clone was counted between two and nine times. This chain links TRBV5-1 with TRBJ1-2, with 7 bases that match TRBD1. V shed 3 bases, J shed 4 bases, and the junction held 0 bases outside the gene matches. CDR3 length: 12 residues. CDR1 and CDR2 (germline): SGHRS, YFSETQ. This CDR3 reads CASSWDSYGYTF. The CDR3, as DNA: TGCGCCAGCAGCTGGGACAGCTATGGCTACACCTTC.

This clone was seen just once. The CDR3 DNA follows: TGCGCCAGCAGCTCCTCGCCTCAGGGGTTCTATGGCTACACCTTC. Translation gives CASSSSPQGFYGYTF. The V and J genes are TRBV4-1 and TRBJ1-2; TRBD1 is a possible D gene (6 bases). This CDR3 has 15 amino acids. V was trimmed by 5 bases and J by 4 bases, leaving 17 bases between them. CDR1 MGHRA and CDR2 YSYEKL come from the germline V gene.

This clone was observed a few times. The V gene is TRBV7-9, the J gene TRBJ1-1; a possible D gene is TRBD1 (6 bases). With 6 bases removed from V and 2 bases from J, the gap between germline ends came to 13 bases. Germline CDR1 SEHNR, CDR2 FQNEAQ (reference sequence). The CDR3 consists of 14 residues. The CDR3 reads CASSLDRTNTEAFF. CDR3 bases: TGTGCCAGCAGTTTGGACAGAACCAACACTGAAGCTTTCTTT.

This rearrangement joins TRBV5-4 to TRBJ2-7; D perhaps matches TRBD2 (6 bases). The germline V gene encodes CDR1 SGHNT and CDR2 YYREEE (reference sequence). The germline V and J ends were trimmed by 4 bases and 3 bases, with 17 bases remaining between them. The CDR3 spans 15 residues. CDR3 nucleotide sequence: TGTGCCAGCAGCAAGAAGGTCGGGGGTGACTACGAGCAGTACTTC. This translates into CASSKKVGGDYEQYF. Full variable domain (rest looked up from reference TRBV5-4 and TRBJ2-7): ETGVTQSPTHLIKTRGQQVTLRCSSQSGHNTVSWYQQALGQGPQFIFQYYREEENGRGNFPPRFSGLQFPNYSSELNVNALELDDSALYLCASSKKVGGDYEQYFGPGTRLTVT.

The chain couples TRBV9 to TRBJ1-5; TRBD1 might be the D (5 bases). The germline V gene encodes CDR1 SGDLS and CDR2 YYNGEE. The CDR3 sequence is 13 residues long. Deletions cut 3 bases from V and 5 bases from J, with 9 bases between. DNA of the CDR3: TGTGCCAGCAGCGCGACAGTGGATCAGCCCCAGCATTTT. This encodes CASSATVDQPQHF.

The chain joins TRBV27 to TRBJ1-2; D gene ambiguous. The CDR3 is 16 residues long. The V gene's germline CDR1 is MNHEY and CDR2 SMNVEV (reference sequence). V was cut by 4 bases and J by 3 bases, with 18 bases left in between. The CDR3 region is CASSSAPRQADYGYTF. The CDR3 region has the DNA TGTGCCAGCAGTTCGGCCCCGAGGCAAGCGGACTATGGCTACACCTTC.

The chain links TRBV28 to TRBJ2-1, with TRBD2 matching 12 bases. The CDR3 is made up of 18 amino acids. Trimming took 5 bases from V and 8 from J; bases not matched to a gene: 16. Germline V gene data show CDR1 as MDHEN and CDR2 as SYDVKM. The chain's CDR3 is CASSPQPSWTSGIYEQFF. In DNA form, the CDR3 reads TGTGCCAGCAGTCCCCAACCTTCCTGGACTAGCGGGATCTATGAGCAGTTCTTC.

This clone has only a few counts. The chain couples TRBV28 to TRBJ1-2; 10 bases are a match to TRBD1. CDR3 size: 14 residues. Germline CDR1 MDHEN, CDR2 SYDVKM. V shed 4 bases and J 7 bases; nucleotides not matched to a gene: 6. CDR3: CASSSDRGRLGYTF. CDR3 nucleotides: TGTGCCAGCAGTTCCGACAGGGGGCGCCTTGGCTACACCTTC.

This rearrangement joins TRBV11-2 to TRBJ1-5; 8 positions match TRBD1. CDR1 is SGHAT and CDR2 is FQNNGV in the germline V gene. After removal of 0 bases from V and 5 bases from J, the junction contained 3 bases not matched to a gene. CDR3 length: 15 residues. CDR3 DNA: TGTGCCAGCAGCTTAGAACCAGGGGGCCATCAGCCCCAGCATTTT. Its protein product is CASSLEPGGHQPQHF.

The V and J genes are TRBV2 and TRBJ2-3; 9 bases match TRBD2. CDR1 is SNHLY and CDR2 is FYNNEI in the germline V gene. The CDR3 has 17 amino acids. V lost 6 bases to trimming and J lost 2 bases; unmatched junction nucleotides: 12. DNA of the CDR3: TGTGCCAGCAGGAAAGCGGGAGGCCGGGGGCTCACAGATACGCAGTATTTT. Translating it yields CASRKAGGRGLTDTQYF.

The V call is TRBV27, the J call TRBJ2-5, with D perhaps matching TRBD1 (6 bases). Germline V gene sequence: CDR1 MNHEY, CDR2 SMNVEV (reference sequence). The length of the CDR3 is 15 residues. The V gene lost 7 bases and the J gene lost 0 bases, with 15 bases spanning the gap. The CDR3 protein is CASTSLGGNQETQYF. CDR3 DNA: TGTGCCAGCACCTCCCTAGGGGGAAACCAAGAGACCCAGTACTTC.

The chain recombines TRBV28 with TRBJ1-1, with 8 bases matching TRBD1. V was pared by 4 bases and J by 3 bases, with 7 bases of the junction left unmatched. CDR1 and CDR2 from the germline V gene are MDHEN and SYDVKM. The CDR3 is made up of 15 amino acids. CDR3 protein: CASSSGGQGDTEAFF. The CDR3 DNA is TGTGCCAGCAGTTCTGGAGGACAGGGCGACACTGAAGCTTTCTTT.

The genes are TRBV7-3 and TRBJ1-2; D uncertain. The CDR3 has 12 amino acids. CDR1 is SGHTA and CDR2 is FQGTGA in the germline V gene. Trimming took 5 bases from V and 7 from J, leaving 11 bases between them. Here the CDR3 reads CASSQTRTGYTF. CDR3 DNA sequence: TGTGCCAGCAGCCAGACAAGAACTGGCTACACCTTC.

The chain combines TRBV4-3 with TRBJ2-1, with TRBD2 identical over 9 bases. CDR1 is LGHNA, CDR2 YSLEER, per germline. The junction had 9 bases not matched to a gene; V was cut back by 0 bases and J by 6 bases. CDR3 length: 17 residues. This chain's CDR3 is CASSQDWGLAAGNEQFF. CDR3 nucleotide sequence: TGCGCCAGCAGCCAAGATTGGGGACTAGCAGCGGGCAATGAGCAGTTCTTC.

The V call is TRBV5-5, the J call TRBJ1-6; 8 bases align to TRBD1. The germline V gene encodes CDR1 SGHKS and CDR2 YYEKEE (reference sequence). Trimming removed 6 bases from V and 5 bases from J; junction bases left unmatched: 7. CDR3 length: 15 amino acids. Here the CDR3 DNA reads TGTGCCAGCAACGGACAGGGCGCAGATAATTCACCCCTCCACTTT. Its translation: CASNGQGADNSPLHF.

Here the CDR3 reads CASIMSRFSNNEQFF. CDR3 nucleotides: TGTGCCAGCATTATGAGTCGCTTTTCAAACAATGAGCAGTTCTTC. The gene calls are TRBV7-8 and TRBJ2-1; D unresolved. The CDR3 runs to 15 residues. V lost 7 bases to trimming and J lost 5 bases, with 18 bases between them. Germline CDR1 SGHVS, CDR2 FQNEAQ.

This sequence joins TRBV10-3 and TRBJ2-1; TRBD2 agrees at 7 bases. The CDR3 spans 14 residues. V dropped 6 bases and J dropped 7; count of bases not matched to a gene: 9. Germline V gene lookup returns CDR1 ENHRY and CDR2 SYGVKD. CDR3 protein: CAISSGTILNEQFF. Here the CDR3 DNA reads TGTGCCATCAGCTCCGGGACTATCTTAAATGAGCAGTTCTTC.

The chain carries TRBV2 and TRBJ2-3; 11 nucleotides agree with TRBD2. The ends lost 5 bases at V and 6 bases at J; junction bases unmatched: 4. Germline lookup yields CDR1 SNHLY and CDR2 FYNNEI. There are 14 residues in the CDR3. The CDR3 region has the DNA TGTGCCAGCAGTACTAGCGGGAGTTGGGATACGCAGTATTTT. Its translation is CASSTSGSWDTQYF.

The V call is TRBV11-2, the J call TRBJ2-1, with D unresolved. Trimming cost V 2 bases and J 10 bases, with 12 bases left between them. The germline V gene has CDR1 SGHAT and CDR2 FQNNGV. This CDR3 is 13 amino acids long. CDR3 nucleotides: TGTGCCAGCAGCTTAAATCAGTACGGGGAGCAGTTCTTC. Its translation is CASSLNQYGEQFF.